This T cell receptor beta chain was captured in a study of T cells in Graves' hyperthyroidism and ophthalmopathy. Amplified TCR beta CDR3 regions derived from RNA transcripts. HTBI primers were the set used in a first-round RT-PCR of the TCR CDR3. One entry per CDR3 protein results from TCRdb running MiXCR on the multiplex PCR reads. The table lists 500,000 to 550,000 distinct CDR3 sequences, less than 25% of them singletons. The CDR3 has 13 amino acids. The V end lost 7 bases, the J end lost 3 bases, and 12 bases lay between the germline ends. CDR1 and CDR2 (germline): MNHNS, SASEGT. This clonotype was obtained from a man aged 18-30 years with Graves' hyperthyroidism. The sequencing input was blood. The chain combines TRBV6-1 with TRBJ1-1; D may be TRBD1 (6 bases). The CDR3 protein is CASKTTGYTEAFF. The CDR3 DNA follows: TGTGCCAGCAAAACAACAGGGTACACTGAAGCTTTCTTT.